The 18 T cell receptor beta chains below all came from one sample that was sequenced in a study of post-analysis software for immune sequencing data. Study-wide findings and caveats: Among 5 or 6 TRBV segments more frequent in patients than controls were TRBV5-6, TRBV5-1 and TRBV20-1.

These receptors have no identified antigens. Presence of unique molecular identifiers characterized the TCR beta cDNA libraries. One entry per CDR3 protein results from TCRdb running MiXCR on the PCR reads. The data contain roughly 870,000 distinct CDR3 sequences, roughly 50% of them singletons. The sequenced sample consisted of blood. The origin of the receptors is a girl aged 10 to 17 with multiple sclerosis.

This rearrangement joins TRBV7-2 to TRBJ2-5, with TRBD2 matching over 8 bases. Germline V CDR1 and CDR2: SGHTA, FQGNSA. The CDR3 is 14 residues long. V lost 8 bases and J lost 5; bases outside the gene matches: 10. The CDR3, as DNA: TGTGCCAGCCGGGGGGGTAGCGGGGCGGAGACCCAGTACTTC. The encoded protein is CASRGGSGAETQYF.

A few counts support this clonotype. This chain uses TRBV14 with TRBJ1-2; a weak D match, TRBD1 (6 bases). The CDR3 is made up of 14 amino acids. Germline assignment: CDR1 SGHDN and CDR2 FVKESK. V lost 3 bases to trimming and J lost 7 bases, with 15 bases between them. The CDR3 DNA reads TGTGCCAGCAGCCAGAGACAGGCCCGGGGTGGCTACACCTTC. Translating it yields CASSQRQARGGYTF.

This chain joins TRBV6-5 and TRBJ2-3; the match to TRBD2 covers 7 bases. This CDR3 comprises 18 residues. Germline V CDR1 and CDR2: MNHEY, SVGAGI. Trimming at V came to 4 bases and at J to 0 bases, leaving 13 bases not matched to a gene. Here the CDR3 reads CASSSIFKSGTSTDTQYF. In nucleotides, the CDR3 is TGTGCCAGCAGTTCCATATTTAAAAGCGGGACTAGCACAGATACGCAGTATTTT.

V gene TRBV20-1 combines with J gene TRBJ2-7; TRBD1 matches at 9 bases. The CDR3 covers 16 residues. Trimming took 0 bases from V and 4 from J; bases not matched to a gene: 10. Germline CDR1 is DFQATT and CDR2 is SNEGSKA (reference sequence). Here the CDR3 DNA reads TGCAGTGCTAGAGATCCCAGGACAGGGGAGAAGTACGAGCAGTACTTC. This codes for CSARDPRTGEKYEQYF.

This clonotype has just a few counts. V and J are TRBV5-1 and TRBJ2-1, with TRBD1 matching 9 bases. Germline-derived CDR1 and CDR2 are SGHRS and YFSETQ. J gave up 5 bases and V 0 bases, and 3 bases lay outside the gene matches. The CDR3 has 15 amino acids. CDR3 bases: TGCGCCAGCAGCTTGGTTCGGACAGGGGACAATGAGCAGTTCTTC. It codes for CASSLVRTGDNEQFF.

This clonotype was seen repeatedly, ten times or more. The J gene is TRBJ2-3, the V gene TRBV4-2; 10 nucleotides agree with TRBD2. There are 15 residues in the CDR3. Germline-derived CDR1 and CDR2 are LGHNA and YNFKEQ. Trimming at V came to 4 bases and at J to 0 bases, leaving 1 base not matched to a gene. CDR3 sequence reads: CASSPGLASTDTQYF. CDR3 in DNA: TGTGCCAGCAGCCCGGGACTAGCGAGCACAGATACGCAGTATTTT.

The rearrangement links TRBV27 to TRBJ1-1; the D gene is possibly TRBD1 (6 bases). This CDR3 has 16 amino acids. V was cut by 3 bases and J by 1 base, with 15 bases left in between. The germline CDR1 and CDR2 sequences are MNHEY and SMNVEV (reference sequence). The CDR3 coding sequence is TGTGCCAGCAGTTTCGCGTACAGGGAGAGGAACACTGAAGCTTTCTTT. It specifies CASSFAYRERNTEAFF.

The chain is built from TRBV12-3 or TRBV12-4 and TRBJ2-1; D remains ambiguous. The CDR3 runs 15 residues. Deletions cut 4 bases from V and 4 bases from J, with 14 bases between. CDR3 sequence: CASSWTELGYNEQFF. In DNA, the CDR3 is TGTGCCAGCAGTTGGACCGAACTTGGATACAATGAGCAGTTCTTC.

This clonotype appeared a few times. The genes are TRBV29-1 and TRBJ1-1; possibly TRBD1 for D (5 bases). The CDR3 contains 15 residues. The V gene lost 4 bases and the J gene lost 1 base, with 16 bases spanning the gap. Germline CDR1 is SQVTM and CDR2 is ANQGSEA. The DNA for the CDR3 is TGCAGCGTTGTCGGGGCCGCCTGGAAGAACACTGAAGCTTTCTTT. It encodes CSVVGAAWKNTEAFF.

This clonotype was detected a few times. This chain joins TRBV7-2 and TRBJ2-7; 12 bases align to TRBD1. Germline V gives CDR1 SGHTA, CDR2 FQGNSA. Germline trimming cut 1 base from V and 5 bases from J; bases unmatched to any gene: 9. The CDR3 extends over 17 amino acids. The CDR3 nucleotides read TGTGCCAGCAGCTTAGAGTTCCTGGGACAGGGGGCCGACGAGCAGTACTTC. Translated, it gives CASSLEFLGQGADEQYF.

The chain recombines TRBV27 with TRBJ2-5; D call uncertain. CDR1 and CDR2 from the germline V gene are MNHEY and SMNVEV (reference sequence). CDR3 length: 15 amino acids. V lost 0 bases and J 2 bases, leaving 10 bases between the germline ends. The chain's CDR3 is CASSLSWNPQETQYF. The CDR3 coding sequence is TGTGCCAGCAGTTTATCTTGGAACCCGCAAGAGACCCAGTACTTC.

J is TRBJ2-7 and V is TRBV5-1; no firm D call. V was clipped by 1 base and J by 10 bases, with 15 bases between them. The CDR3 covers 13 residues. CDR1 is SGHRS and CDR2 is YFSETQ in the germline V gene. This CDR3 is CASSLFPYQAQYF. The CDR3 DNA follows: TGCGCCAGCAGCTTGTTCCCATACCAGGCCCAGTACTTC.

This sequence joins TRBV18 and TRBJ1-1, with 8 nucleotides matching TRBD1. CDR1 and CDR2 from the germline V gene are KGHSH and LQKENI. The CDR3 spans 18 residues. J gave up 4 bases and V 3 bases, and 16 bases lay outside the gene matches. CDR3 loop: CASSPPKVDRGGGTEAFF. As DNA, the CDR3 is TGTGCCAGCTCACCGCCAAAAGTCGACAGGGGCGGGGGCACTGAAGCTTTCTTT.

The chain combines TRBV29-1 with TRBJ1-5, with D possibly TRBD1 on 5 matching bases. The germline V gene has CDR1 SQVTM and CDR2 ANQGSEA. The CDR3 consists of 12 residues. V was clipped by 7 bases and J by 5 bases, with 12 bases between them. This chain's CDR3 is CSARWGDQPQHF. CDR3 bases: TGCAGCGCCCGATGGGGGGATCAGCCCCAGCATTTT.

This clonotype was counted a few times. The rearrangement links TRBV9 to TRBJ2-6; 7 bases agree with TRBD2. V shed 0 bases and J 2 bases; nucleotides not matched to a gene: 8. Germline loops: CDR1 SGDLS, CDR2 YYNGEE. The CDR3 has 18 amino acids. This chain's CDR3 is CASSVVGAGNPGANVLTF. The CDR3 region has the DNA TGTGCCAGCAGCGTAGTGGGAGCGGGAAACCCTGGGGCCAACGTCCTGACTTTC.

The chain has TRBV7-9 and TRBJ2-7, with TRBD2 as a possible D gene (6 bases). Trimming cost V 4 bases and J 2 bases, with 12 bases left between them. Germline V gives CDR1 SEHNR, CDR2 FQNEAQ (reference sequence). This CDR3 has 14 residues. The CDR3 nucleotides read TGTGCCAGCAGCTACGCGGGGTCACCCTACGAGCAGTACTTC. Its translation: CASSYAGSPYEQYF.

This clonotype was counted between two and nine times. The V gene is TRBV11-3, the J gene TRBJ2-2, with D tentatively TRBD2 (6 bases). The ends were cut back, 10 bases at V and 1 base at J, with 10 bases in the middle. The CDR3 has 13 residues. Germline V gene data show CDR1 as SGHNT and CDR2 as YENEEA. CDR3 in amino acids: CATTRGNTGELFF. The CDR3 DNA reads as TGTGCCACTACGCGGGGGAACACCGGGGAGCTGTTTTTT. The variable domain in full, with the rest retrieved from reference TRBV11-3 and TRBJ2-2, is EAGVVQSPRYKIIEKKQPVAFWCNPISGHNTLYWYLQNLGQGPELLIRYENEEAVDDSQLPKDRFSAERLKGVDSTLKIQPAELGDSAVYLCATTRGNTGELFFGEGSRLTVL.

This clonotype was observed a handful of times. V gene TRBV5-1 combines with J gene TRBJ1-4, with TRBD1 as a possible D gene (5 bases). The V end lost 3 bases, the J end lost 5 bases, and 11 bases lay between the germline ends. Germline-derived CDR1 and CDR2 are SGHRS and YFSETQ. This CDR3 is built from 14 residues. This CDR3 is CASSSRDANEKLFF. CDR3 DNA sequence: TGCGCCAGCAGCTCCCGGGACGCGAATGAAAAACTGTTTTTT.